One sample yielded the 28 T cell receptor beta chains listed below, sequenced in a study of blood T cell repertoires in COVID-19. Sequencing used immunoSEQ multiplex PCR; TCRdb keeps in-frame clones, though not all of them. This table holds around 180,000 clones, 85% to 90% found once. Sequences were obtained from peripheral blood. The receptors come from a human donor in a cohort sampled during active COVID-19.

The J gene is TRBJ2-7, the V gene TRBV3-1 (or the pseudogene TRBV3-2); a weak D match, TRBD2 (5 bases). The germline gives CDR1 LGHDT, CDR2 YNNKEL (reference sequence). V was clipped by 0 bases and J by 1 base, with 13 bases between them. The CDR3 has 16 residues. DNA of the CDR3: TGTGCCAGCAGCCAAGATATATACGCGGGTTCCTACGAGCAGTACTTC. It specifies CASSQDIYAGSYEQYF.

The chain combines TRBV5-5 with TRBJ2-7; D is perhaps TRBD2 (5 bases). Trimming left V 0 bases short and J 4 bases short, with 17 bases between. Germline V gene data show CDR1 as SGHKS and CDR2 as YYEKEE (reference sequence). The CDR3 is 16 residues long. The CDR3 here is CASSLAGAGRGYEQYF. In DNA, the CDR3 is TGTGCCAGCAGCTTGGCGGGCGCGGGCCGAGGGTACGAGCAGTACTTC.

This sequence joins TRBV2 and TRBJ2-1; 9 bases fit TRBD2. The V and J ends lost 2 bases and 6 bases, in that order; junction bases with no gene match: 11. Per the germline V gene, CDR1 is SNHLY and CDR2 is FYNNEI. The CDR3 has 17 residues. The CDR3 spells CASSESPRTSVRNEQFF. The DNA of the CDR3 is TGTGCCAGCAGTGAAAGTCCGCGGACTAGCGTCCGCAATGAGCAGTTCTTC. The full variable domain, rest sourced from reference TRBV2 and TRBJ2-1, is EPEVTQTPSHQVTQMGQEVILRCVPISNHLYFYWYRQILGQKVEFLVSFYNNEISEKSEIFDDQFSVERPDGSNFTLKIRSTKLEDSAMYFCASSESPRTSVRNEQFFGPGTRLTVL.

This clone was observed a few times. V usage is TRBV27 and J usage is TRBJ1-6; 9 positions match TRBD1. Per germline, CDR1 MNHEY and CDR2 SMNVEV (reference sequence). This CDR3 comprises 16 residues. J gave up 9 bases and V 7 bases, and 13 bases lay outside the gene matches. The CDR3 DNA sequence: TGTGCCAGCACAACGCGCTCCGGGACAGGGACTTCACCCCTCCACTTT. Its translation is CASTTRSGTGTSPLHF.

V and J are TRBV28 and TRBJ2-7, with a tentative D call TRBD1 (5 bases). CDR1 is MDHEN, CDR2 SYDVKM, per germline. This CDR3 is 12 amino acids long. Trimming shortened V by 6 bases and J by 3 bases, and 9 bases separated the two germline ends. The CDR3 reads CASRGLIYEQYF. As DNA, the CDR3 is TGTGCCAGCAGGGGGCTAATCTACGAGCAGTACTTC.

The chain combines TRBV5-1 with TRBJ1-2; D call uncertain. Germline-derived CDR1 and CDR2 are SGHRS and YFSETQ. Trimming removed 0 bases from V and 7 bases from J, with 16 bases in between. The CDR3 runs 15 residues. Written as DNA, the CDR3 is TGCGCCAGCAGCTTGGTGGGAGGGCTCAACGGTGGCTACACCTTC. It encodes CASSLVGGLNGGYTF.

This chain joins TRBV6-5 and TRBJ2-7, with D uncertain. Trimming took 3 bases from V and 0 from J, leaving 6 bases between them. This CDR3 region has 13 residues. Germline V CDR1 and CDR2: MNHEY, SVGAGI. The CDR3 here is CASSYSSSYEQYF. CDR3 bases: TGTGCCAGCAGTTATTCTAGCTCCTACGAGCAGTACTTC.

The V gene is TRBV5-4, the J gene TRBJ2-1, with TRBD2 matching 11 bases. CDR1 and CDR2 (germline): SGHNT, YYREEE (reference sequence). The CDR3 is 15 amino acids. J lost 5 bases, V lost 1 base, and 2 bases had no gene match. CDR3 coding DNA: TGTGCCAGCAGCTTGTTAGCGGGAGGGGACAATGAGCAGTTCTTC. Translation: CASSLLAGGDNEQFF.

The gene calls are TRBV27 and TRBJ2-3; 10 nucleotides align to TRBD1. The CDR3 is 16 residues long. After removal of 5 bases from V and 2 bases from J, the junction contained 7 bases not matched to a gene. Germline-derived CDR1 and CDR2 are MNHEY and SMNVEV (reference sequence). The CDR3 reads CASSPWDRGITDTQYF. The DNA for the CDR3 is TGTGCCAGCAGTCCCTGGGACAGGGGAATCACAGATACGCAGTATTTT.

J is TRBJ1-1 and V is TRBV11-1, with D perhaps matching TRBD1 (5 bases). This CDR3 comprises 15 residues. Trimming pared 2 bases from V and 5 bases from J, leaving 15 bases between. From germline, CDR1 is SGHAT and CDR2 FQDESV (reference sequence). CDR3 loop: CASSLQDVAGTEAFF. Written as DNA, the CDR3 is TGTGCCAGCAGCTTACAGGATGTTGCAGGGACTGAAGCTTTCTTT.

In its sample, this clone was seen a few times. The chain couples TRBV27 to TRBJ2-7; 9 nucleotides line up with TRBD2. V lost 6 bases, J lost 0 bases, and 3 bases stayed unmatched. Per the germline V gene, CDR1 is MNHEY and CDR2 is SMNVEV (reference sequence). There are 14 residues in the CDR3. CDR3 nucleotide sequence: TGTGCCAGCAGGCTAGCGGGGAGCTCCTACGAGCAGTACTTC. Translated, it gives CASRLAGSSYEQYF.

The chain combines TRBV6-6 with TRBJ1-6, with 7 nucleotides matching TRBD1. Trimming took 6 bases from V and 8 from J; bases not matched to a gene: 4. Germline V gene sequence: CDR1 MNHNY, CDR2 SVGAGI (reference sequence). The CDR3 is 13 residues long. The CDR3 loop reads CASRPTGYSPLHF. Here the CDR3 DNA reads TGTGCCAGCAGGCCGACAGGGTATTCACCCCTCCACTTT.

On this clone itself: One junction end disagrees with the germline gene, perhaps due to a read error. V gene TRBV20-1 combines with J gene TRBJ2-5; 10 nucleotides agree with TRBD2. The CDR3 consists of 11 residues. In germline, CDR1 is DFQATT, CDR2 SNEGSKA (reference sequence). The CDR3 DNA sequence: TGCAGTGCTAAATCCGGGACTAGCGACCACTTC. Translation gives CSAKSGTSDHF.

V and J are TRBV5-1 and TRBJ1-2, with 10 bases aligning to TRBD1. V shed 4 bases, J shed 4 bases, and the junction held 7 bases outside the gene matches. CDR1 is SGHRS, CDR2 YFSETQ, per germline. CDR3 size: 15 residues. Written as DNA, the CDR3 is TGCGCCAGCAGCACACAGGACAGGGGGGTCTATGGCTACACCTTC. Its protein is CASSTQDRGVYGYTF. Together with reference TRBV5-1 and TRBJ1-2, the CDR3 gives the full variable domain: KAGVTQTPRYLIKTRGQQVTLSCSPISGHRSVSWYQQTPGQGLQFLFEYFSETQRNKGNFPGRFSGRQFSNSRSEMNVSTLELGDSALYLCASSTQDRGVYGYTFGSGTRLTVV.

The CDR3 region is CASSPESWNEQFF. In DNA form, the CDR3 reads TGTGCCAGCTCACCAGAGAGTTGGAATGAGCAGTTCTTC. The rearrangement links TRBV18 to TRBJ2-1, with unresolved D. Per germline, CDR1 KGHSH and CDR2 LQKENI. V lost 2 bases to trimming and J lost 7 bases, with 9 bases between them. This CDR3 has 13 residues.

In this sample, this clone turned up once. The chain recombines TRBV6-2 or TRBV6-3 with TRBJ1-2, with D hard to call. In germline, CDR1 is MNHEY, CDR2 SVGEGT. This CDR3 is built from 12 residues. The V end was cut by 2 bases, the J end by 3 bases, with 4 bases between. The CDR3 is CASSYIYYGYTF. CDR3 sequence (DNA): TGTGCCAGCAGTTACATATACTATGGCTACACCTTC.

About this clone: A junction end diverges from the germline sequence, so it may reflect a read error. The CDR3 region has the DNA TGTGCCAGCACCCAAGGGGGGACAGGGGCTGTTGGGTGGGGTTTC. It yields the protein CASTQGGTGAVGWGF. V and J are TRBV28 and TRBJ2-7; 10 positions agree with TRBD1. The CDR3 has 15 amino acids. CDR1 MDHEN and CDR2 SYDVKM come from the germline V gene.

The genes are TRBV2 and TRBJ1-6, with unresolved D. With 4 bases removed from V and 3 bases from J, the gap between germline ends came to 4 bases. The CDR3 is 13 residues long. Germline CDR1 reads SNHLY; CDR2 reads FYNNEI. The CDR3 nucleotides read TGTGCCAGCAGTGTCAACTATAATTCACCCCTCCACTTT. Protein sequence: CASSVNYNSPLHF.

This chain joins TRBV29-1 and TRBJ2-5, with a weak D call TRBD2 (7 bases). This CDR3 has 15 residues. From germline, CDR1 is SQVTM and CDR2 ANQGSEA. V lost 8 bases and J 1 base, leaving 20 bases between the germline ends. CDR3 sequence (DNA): TGCAGCATCATGGGGGCTAGCGGATTCCAAGAGACCCAGTACTTC. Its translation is CSIMGASGFQETQYF.

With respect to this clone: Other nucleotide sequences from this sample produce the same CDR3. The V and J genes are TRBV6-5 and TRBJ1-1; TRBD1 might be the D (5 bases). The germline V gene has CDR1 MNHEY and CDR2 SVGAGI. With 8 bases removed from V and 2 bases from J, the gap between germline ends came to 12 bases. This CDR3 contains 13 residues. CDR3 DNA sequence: TGTGCCAGCGGGGCAGGGCCCAACACTGAAGCTTTCTTT. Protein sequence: CASGAGPNTEAFF.

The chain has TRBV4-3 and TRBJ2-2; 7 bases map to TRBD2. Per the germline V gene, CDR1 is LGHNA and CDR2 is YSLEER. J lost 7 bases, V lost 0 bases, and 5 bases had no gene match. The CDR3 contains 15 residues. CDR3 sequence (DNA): TGCGCCAGCAGCCAAGAGCGGGGGATGTACGGGGAGCTGTTTTTT. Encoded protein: CASSQERGMYGELFF.

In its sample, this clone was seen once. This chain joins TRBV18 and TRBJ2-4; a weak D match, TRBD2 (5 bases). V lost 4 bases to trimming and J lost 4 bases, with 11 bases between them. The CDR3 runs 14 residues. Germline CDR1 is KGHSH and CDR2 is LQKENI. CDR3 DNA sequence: TGTGCCAGCTCACATCGGGCGGGTAAAAACATTCAGTACTTC. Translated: CASSHRAGKNIQYF.

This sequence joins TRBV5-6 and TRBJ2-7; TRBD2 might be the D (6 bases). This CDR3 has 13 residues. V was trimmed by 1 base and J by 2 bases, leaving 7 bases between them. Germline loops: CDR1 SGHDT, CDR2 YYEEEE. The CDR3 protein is CASSLPGAYEQYF. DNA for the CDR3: TGTGCCAGCAGCTTGCCGGGGGCCTACGAGCAGTACTTC.

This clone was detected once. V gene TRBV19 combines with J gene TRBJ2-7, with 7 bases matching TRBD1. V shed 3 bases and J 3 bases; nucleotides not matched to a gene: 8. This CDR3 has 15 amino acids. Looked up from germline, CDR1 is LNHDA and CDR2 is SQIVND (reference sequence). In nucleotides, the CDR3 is TGTGCCAGTAGTATTTATCGGGACAGCTACTACGAGCAGTACTTC. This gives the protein CASSIYRDSYYEQYF.

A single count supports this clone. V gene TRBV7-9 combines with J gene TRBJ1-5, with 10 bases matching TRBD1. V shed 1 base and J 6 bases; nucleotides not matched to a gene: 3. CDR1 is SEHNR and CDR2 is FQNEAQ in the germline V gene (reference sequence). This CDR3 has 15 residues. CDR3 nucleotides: TGTGCCAGCAGCTTAGTGGGGACAGGGGTTCAGCCCCAGCATTTT. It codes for CASSLVGTGVQPQHF.

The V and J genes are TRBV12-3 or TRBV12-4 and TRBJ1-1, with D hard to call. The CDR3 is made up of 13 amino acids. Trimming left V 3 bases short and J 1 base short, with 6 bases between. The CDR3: CASSFNRNTEAFF. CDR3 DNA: TGTGCCAGCAGTTTCAACAGGAACACTGAAGCTTTCTTT.

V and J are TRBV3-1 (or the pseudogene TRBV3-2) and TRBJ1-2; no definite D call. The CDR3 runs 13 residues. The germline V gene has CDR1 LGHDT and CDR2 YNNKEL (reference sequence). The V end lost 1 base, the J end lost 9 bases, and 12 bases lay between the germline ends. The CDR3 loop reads CASSQGGGYSYTF. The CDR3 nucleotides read TGTGCCAGCAGCCAAGGCGGAGGGTATAGCTACACCTTC.

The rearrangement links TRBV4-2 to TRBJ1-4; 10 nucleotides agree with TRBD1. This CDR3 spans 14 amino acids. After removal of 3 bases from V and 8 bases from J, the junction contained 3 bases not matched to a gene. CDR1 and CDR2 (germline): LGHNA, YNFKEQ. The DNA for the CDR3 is TGTGCCAGCAGCCAGACAGGGGGCAACGAAAAACTGTTTTTT. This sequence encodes CASSQTGGNEKLFF.